These 11 T cell receptor beta chains originate from one sample sequenced in a study of PD-1 blockade in classical Hodgkin lymphoma. With no exception, relapse followed autologous stem cell transplantation in all patients, and brentuximab vedotin exposure varied. The protocol was immunoSEQ multiplex PCR, while the TCRdb copy is restricted to in-frame clones and leaves out a portion. The sample consists of about 90,000 clones, roughly 89% of them appearing once. The sample in question was peripheral blood mononuclear cells (PBMCs), obtained before the second cycle of nivolumab. The receptors originated from a human donor with classical Hodgkin lymphoma.

This clone was observed a single time. The chain links TRBV19 to TRBJ2-7; maybe TRBD1 (6 bases). In germline, CDR1 is LNHDA, CDR2 SQIVND (reference sequence). The CDR3 is 13 amino acids. Trimming stripped 0 bases from V and 7 bases from J, with 10 bases between. The CDR3 loop reads CASSIDQGREQYF. Here the CDR3 DNA reads TGTGCCAGTAGTATAGATCAGGGGCGAGAGCAGTACTTC. Variable domain in full (rest from reference TRBV19 and TRBJ2-7): DGGITQSPKYLFRKEGQNVTLSCEQNLNHDAMYWYRQDPGQGLRLIYYSQIVNDFQKGDIAEGYSVSREKKESFPLTVTSAQKNPTAFYLCASSIDQGREQYFGPGTRLTVT.

The chain couples TRBV2 to TRBJ1-1; tentative D call: TRBD1 (6 bases). Trimming pared 7 bases from V and 1 base from J, leaving 16 bases between. The CDR3 extends over 15 amino acids. Per germline, CDR1 SNHLY and CDR2 FYNNEI. The CDR3 nucleotides read TGTGCCAGCAAACTCGGGGAACAGGGGAACACTGAAGCTTTCTTT. Protein product: CASKLGEQGNTEAFF.

The CDR3 nucleotides are TGTGCCAGCAGTTACGAGACTAGGGGCACCGGGGAGCTGTTTTTT. As protein: CASSYETRGTGELFF. This chain connects TRBV6-5 to TRBJ2-2; tentatively, D is TRBD2 (6 bases). The CDR3 extends over 15 amino acids. Germline values: CDR1 MNHEY, CDR2 SVGAGI. V lost 2 bases and J lost 4, with 11 bases in between.

The V and J genes are TRBV5-4 and TRBJ1-1; 8 bases agree with TRBD1. Losses at the gene ends were 5 bases for V and 5 bases for J; bases not matched to a gene: 5. This CDR3 has 13 residues. Germline lookup yields CDR1 SGHNT and CDR2 YYREEE (reference sequence). The CDR3 nucleotides read TGTGCCAGCAGGATGGACAGGGTGACTGAAGCTTTCTTT. This codes for CASRMDRVTEAFF.

The rearrangement uses TRBV29-1 and TRBJ1-2; D is undetermined. Deletions cut 5 bases from V and 6 bases from J, with 7 bases between. Germline lookup yields CDR1 SQVTM and CDR2 ANQGSEA. CDR3 length: 10 residues. The CDR3 DNA sequence: TGCAGCGTTCTCACAGATGGCTACACCTTC. Translation: CSVLTDGYTF.

V and J are TRBV6-1 and TRBJ2-7; 7 bases are a match to TRBD2. After removal of 2 bases from V and 6 bases from J, the junction contained 10 bases not matched to a gene. Germline V gives CDR1 MNHNS, CDR2 SASEGT. This CDR3 has 15 residues. This CDR3 is CASSENSGELIEQYF. The CDR3 bases are TGTGCCAGCAGTGAAAACAGCGGGGAGCTGATCGAGCAGTACTTC.

The CDR3 DNA follows: TGTGCCAGCAACCCGGGACAGGGCACAGATACGCAGTATTTT. Amino acid sequence: CASNPGQGTDTQYF. The chain has TRBV2 and TRBJ2-3; 8 nucleotides match TRBD1. The germline V gene has CDR1 SNHLY and CDR2 FYNNEI. The junction had 4 bases not matched to a gene; V was cut back by 7 bases and J by 1 base. CDR3 length: 14 residues.

The chain is built from TRBV6-5 and TRBJ1-2, with D hard to call. Germline-derived CDR1 and CDR2 are MNHEY and SVGAGI. The CDR3 is made up of 12 amino acids. Trimming took off 6 bases at V and 4 bases at J, with 9 bases between the two ends. In nucleotides, the CDR3 is TGTGCCAGCAGGAGCACTACCTATGGCTACACCTTC. It yields the protein CASRSTTYGYTF.

V usage is TRBV28 and J usage is TRBJ1-2; 7 positions match TRBD1. The CDR3 has 15 residues. V was clipped by 7 bases and J by 2 bases; unmatched bases: 10. Germline V gene data show CDR1 as MDHEN and CDR2 as SYDVKM. CDR3 coding DNA: TGTGCCAGCAACACCCCGACAGGGCGGAACTATGGCTACACCTTC. This encodes CASNTPTGRNYGYTF.

The chain recombines TRBV6-5 with TRBJ2-5; 7 bases map to TRBD2. V shed 0 bases, J shed 5 bases, and the junction held 6 bases outside the gene matches. Germline CDR1 reads MNHEY; CDR2 reads SVGAGI. The CDR3 loop spans 15 amino acids. CDR3 sequence: CASSYSGGGGETQYF. DNA for the CDR3: TGTGCCAGCAGTTACTCGGGCGGGGGAGGGGAGACCCAGTACTTC.

This rearrangement joins TRBV27 to TRBJ2-7; the match to TRBD2 covers 12 bases. V gave up 5 bases and J gave up 4 bases; unmatched junction bases: 9. The CDR3 loop spans 16 amino acids. CDR1 is MNHEY and CDR2 is SMNVEV in the germline V gene (reference sequence). This CDR3 is CASSARTSGRTYEQYF. In DNA form, the CDR3 reads TGTGCCAGCAGTGCAAGAACTAGCGGGAGGACATACGAGCAGTACTTC.